Sequencing of this T cell receptor (beta chain) was carried out in a study of long-term antiretroviral therapy in people with HIV (dated by TCRdb to between 2022 and 2023). Background on the whole study: The earliest samples were collected about a decade before the 2015 WHO recommendation for immediate ART, when ART was typically delayed until CD4 counts fell. This retrospective serial study examined whether starting ART and sustained HIV suppression were associated with changes in the composition and diversity of the TRB repertoire in peripheral blood. No cross-contamination during QIAcube processing turned up in test extractions that ran a monoclonal T-cell line alongside about 30 polyclonal samples. Eleven of the 30 participants with HIV were female. A total of 150 to 200 cryopreserved PBMC samples were contributed to the cohort by 30 adults with confirmed HIV infection, with samples collected serially over a mean of about 6 years (range 1-12). The full study reports these points: Starting ART was linked to a significant rise in TRB diversity, yet even with long-term ART the diversity remained significantly lower than in transplant donor controls. Because cell numbers in pre-ART samples were limited, unsorted PBMC were profiled instead of sorted CD4+ and CD8+ T cells. Because PBMC availability was limited, only the TCR beta chain was sequenced, with no alpha chain pairing. The repertoire was dominated across all time points by expanded TRB clones identified before ART initiation, although this dominance was seen to fluctuate and to decrease in many PLHIV after ART. Inferences about post-ART repertoire changes are limited because no data were available on ART adherence, viral resistance or therapy changes. The samples span the years 2004 to 2017, and the ART regimens used at that time may not be as effective as current regimens. CDR3 length ranges in HIV repertoires were narrower than in controls, and network structure suggested an antigen-experienced repertoire with only a slight naive shift after ART.

The immunoSEQ hsTCRB v3.0 assay was used at survey level resolution to sequence the TRB variable region. The targeted TRB sequencing depth was roughly 40,000-55,000 T-cell genomes per sample. TRB libraries were pooled and sequenced on an Illumina MiSeq using a v3 150-cycle kit. The original pipeline was this. Repertoire analysis was performed in R inside a reproducible Nextflow workflow that covered QC, data transformation and analysis. LymphoSeq2, an R package for exploring AIRR-Seq data, was used to implement custom analyses. A handful of samples that yielded fewer than 5000 total TRB sequences were excluded, so that approximately 200 HIV repertoires were analyzed. Among the approximately 200 retained HIV repertoires, some 60 were collected before ART initiation and over 120 were collected after ART initiation. Repertoires were downsampled to 5000 TRB nucleotide sequences, and summary statistics were averaged over 100 downsampling iterations. The analysis kept only TRB sequences whose CDR3 regions were at least seven amino acids long. A Shannon entropy-derived clonality score and the Gini coefficient were used to measure diversity. In repertoire networks, the top 5000 CDR3 amino acid sequences were linked whenever an edit distance of one separated two sequences. For TRB CDR3 amino acid sequences, antigen specificity groups and MHC restriction were predicted with GLIPH2. CDR3 amino acid sequences were matched against VDJdb and McPAS-TCR to flag known CMV, EBV, HIV or tissue antigen associations. Pre-ART, post-ART and control groups were compared with Wilcoxon signed-rank tests and Holm-Bonferroni correction. The source is immuneACCESS, and TCRdb retained only in-frame sequences with V and J called. Part of the clones is not carried over; for the studies checked, unresolved V genes explain less than half of this, and the remainder is unexplained. V and J calls and clone size are those listed in that table; D and trimming were worked out from the DNA. Counted in this sample were 32,000 or so clones; more than 80% of them appeared once. Of the sample, around 9% falls within the top ten clones.

CDR1 and CDR2 are drawn from the germline V gene: KGHSH, LQKENI. Measured from the cysteine to the phenylalanine, the CDR3 is 14 residues long. The DNA shown is the 42-base CDR3, in frame from base 1. V and J lose 1 base and 0 bases, and a span of 5 bases separates them. Inclusion was restricted to participants for whom at least one PBMC sample before ART initiation and at least two post-ART samples were available. Every participant with HIV received treatment in the United States of America. Before DNA extraction, cryopreserved samples of roughly 0.9-11 million PBMC were thawed and then washed. At the time of the earliest PBMC sample, participants with HIV were aged between about 23 and 54 years. Per participant, PBMC samples came from 1-4 timepoints prior to ART initiation and 2-8 timepoints following ART initiation, for a median of 7 samples. Serial HIV viral load, CD4+ T-cell count, ART history and demographic data were obtained for every participant. Genomic DNA was extracted from unsorted PBMC with a Qiagen kit on a QIAcube, processed in batches of 12 samples.

The count of this clone is one. Its antigen is unknown. The sample holds no much larger clone one base away, and base qualities are not on file. The source is a man over 45 with HIV. The rearrangement joined TRBV18 to TRBJ2-3; the D gene cannot be named for sure. This specimen consisted of unsorted PBMCs, obtained 3.2 years before starting antiretroviral therapy. The DNA reads TGTGCCAGCTCACCACTGGCTAGCACAGATACGCAGTATTTT. This yields the protein CASSPLASTDTQYF.